The subject of this entry is one T cell receptor (beta chain). The data were taken from a study of T cell responses to AZD1222 COVID-19 vaccine. The assay was immunoSEQ multiplex PCR, and TCRdb's table has in-frame clones only and misses some. This table has approximately 180,000 clones, 75% to 95% appearing once. Trimming removed 0 bases at V and 1 base at J, with 9 bases between. This CDR3 is 15 amino acids long. CDR1 is LNHDA and CDR2 is SQIVND in the germline V gene (reference sequence). The sequence came from an adult in good health. The V and J genes are TRBV19 and TRBJ1-1; D is uncertain. Here the sequenced sample was peripheral blood, taken on day 0 of AZD1222 vaccination. CDR3 sequence reads: CASSIDGGTNTEAFF. In DNA, the CDR3 is TGTGCCAGTAGTATAGATGGAGGTACGAACACTGAAGCTTTCTTT. Drawing the rest from reference TRBV19 and TRBJ1-1, the complete variable domain is DGGITQSPKYLFRKEGQNVTLSCEQNLNHDAMYWYRQDPGQGLRLIYYSQIVNDFQKGDIAEGYSVSREKKESFPLTVTSAQKNPTAFYLCASSIDGGTNTEAFFGQGTRLTVV.